Listed here are 10 T cell receptor beta chains from one sample, sequenced in a study of siplizumab effects on memory and regulatory T cells. Only in-frame clones appear in the TCRdb table, and some are missing; sequencing was by immunoSEQ multiplex PCR. This table has some 110,000 clones, 94% appearing once. What was sequenced was non-Treg CD4+ T cells sorted from blood. Receptors originate from a human donor in good health.

This chain joins TRBV10-3 and TRBJ1-1; D not resolved. V was clipped by 3 bases and J by 1 base, with 9 bases between them. CDR3 length: 14 residues. Per the germline V gene, CDR1 is ENHRY and CDR2 is SYGVKD. CDR3 nucleotide sequence: TGTGCCATCAGTGAATCACGGAGGAACACTGAAGCTTTCTTT. Protein product: CAISESRRNTEAFF.

The V and J genes are TRBV9 and TRBJ1-3; D unresolved. The V end lost 1 base, the J end lost 4 bases, and 9 bases lay between the germline ends. This CDR3 has 14 residues. Germline V lookup: CDR1 SGDLS, CDR2 YYNGEE. The CDR3 protein is CASSVSERGNTIYF. CDR3 DNA: TGTGCCAGCAGCGTATCGGAACGAGGAAACACCATATATTTT.

This chain links TRBV6-7 with TRBJ1-2; 10 nucleotides align to TRBD1. TRBV6-7 counts as an open reading frame of uncertain function. CDR3 length equals 17 residues. Germline trimming cut 3 bases from V and 8 bases from J; bases unmatched to any gene: 15. This CDR3 is CASSYWFDRGRSGGYTF. CDR3 DNA: TGTGCCAGCAGTTATTGGTTCGACAGGGGGCGAAGTGGAGGCTACACCTTC.

The chain has TRBV5-1 and TRBJ1-6; 8 bases align to TRBD1. The CDR3 loop spans 16 amino acids. The V gene's germline CDR1 is SGHRS and CDR2 YFSETQ. J lost 5 bases, V lost 3 bases, and 7 bases had no gene match. CDR3 protein: CASSSLGQGNNSPLHF. In DNA, the CDR3 is TGCGCCAGCAGCTCCCTTGGACAGGGCAATAATTCACCCCTCCACTTT.

This chain links TRBV7-9 with TRBJ1-1; TRBD1 matches 7 bases. J gave up 11 bases and V 0 bases, and 6 bases lay outside the gene matches. Per the germline V gene, CDR1 is SEHNR and CDR2 is FQNEAQ (reference sequence). CDR3 length: 13 amino acids. The CDR3 DNA reads TGTGCCAGCAGCTTAGCGGAGGGGACAGCGGCTTTCTTT. It is translated as CASSLAEGTAAFF.

The table lists this clone with a few counts. The chain links TRBV7-8 to TRBJ1-1; D not certain. Between the trimmed V and J ends, which lost 4 bases and 11 bases, there was a span of 20 bases. CDR1 and CDR2 from the germline V gene are SGHVS and FQNEAQ. CDR3 length: 14 amino acids. The CDR3 bases are TGTGCCAGCAGCTGGGCCGACACGGGTGGTGATGCTTTCTTT. This encodes CASSWADTGGDAFF.

This chain links TRBV5-4 with TRBJ2-7, with D perhaps TRBD2 (6 bases). CDR1 and CDR2 from the germline V gene are SGHNT and YYREEE (reference sequence). The V and J ends lost 4 bases and 2 bases respectively, with 16 bases between them. CDR3 length: 15 amino acids. The CDR3 coding sequence is TGTGCCAGCAGCCTATCAGGTGCGGGAACCTACGAGCAGTACTTC. Its protein is CASSLSGAGTYEQYF.

CDR3 nucleotides: TGCGCCAGCACGGCGGGGGAAGGGACAGATACGCAGTATTTT. Amino acid sequence: CASTAGEGTDTQYF. J is TRBJ2-3 and V is TRBV5-1, with TRBD2 identical over 7 bases. Trimming at V came to 6 bases and at J to 3 bases, leaving 7 bases not matched to a gene. The germline CDR1 and CDR2 sequences are SGHRS and YFSETQ. The CDR3 consists of 14 residues. Full variable domain (rest looked up from reference TRBV5-1 and TRBJ2-3): KAGVTQTPRYLIKTRGQQVTLSCSPISGHRSVSWYQQTPGQGLQFLFEYFSETQRNKGNFPGRFSGRQFSNSRSEMNVSTLELGDSALYLCASTAGEGTDTQYFGPGTRLTVL.

The rearrangement links TRBV9 to TRBJ1-1; D may be TRBD1 (5 bases). The germline V gene encodes CDR1 SGDLS and CDR2 YYNGEE. This CDR3 contains 16 residues. V was pared by 4 bases and J by 1 base, with 17 bases between. CDR3 nucleotide sequence: TGTGCCAGCAGCCCCCGAGAGGGGCAGGGGAACACTGAAGCTTTCTTT. Translation gives CASSPREGQGNTEAFF.

V is TRBV5-1 and J is TRBJ1-6, with D possibly being TRBD1 (5 bases). This CDR3 is 14 amino acids long. Germline assignment: CDR1 SGHRS and CDR2 YFSETQ. V lost 4 bases and J lost 0, with 5 bases in between. DNA of the CDR3: TGCGCCAGCAGCGACAGCTCCTATAATTCACCCCTCCACTTT. As protein: CASSDSSYNSPLHF.